The clone carrying this T cell receptor beta chain was recorded at least ten times. These data are taken from a study of T cells in Graves' hyperthyroidism and ophthalmopathy. Amplified TCR beta CDR3 regions derived from RNA transcripts. Carried out on the TCR CDR3, a first-round RT-PCR used the HTBI primer set. In TCRdb, the multiplex PCR reads were re-called with MiXCR into one record per CDR3 protein. Of about 420,000 distinct CDR3 sequences listed, about a sixth are singletons. V dropped 4 bases and J dropped 4 bases, with 20 bases sitting between them. Germline CDR1 is SGHRS and CDR2 is YFSETQ. This CDR3 is built from 16 residues.

The genes are TRBV5-1 and TRBJ1-2; no clear D. The sequence came from a woman aged 18-29 years with Graves' hyperthyroidism. What was sequenced was blood. The CDR3 region has the DNA TGCGCCAGCAGCCGACTACCTAGACGGCCGGGCTATGGCTACACCTTC. Translation: CASSRLPRRPGYGYTF.